This is a list of T cell receptor beta chains from one sample in a study of cytomegalovirus exposure and HLA in healthy donors. Data came from immunoSEQ multiplex PCR; TCRdb stores just in-frame clones and leaves some out. The repertoire holds approximately 130,000 clones, 65% to 85% seen once, with roughly 1.1% in the top ten. The sequenced material came from PBMCs. These receptors were taken from a boy aged 5-17 years in good health and CMV-seronegative. The CDR3 runs from the conserved cysteine through the conserved F or W. A D gene is named only where the DNA matches it firmly. Expanded clones get a size class; other rows say once, few or many, or leave the size out.

v_gene: TRBV27
abundance: NA
d_gene: NA
j_gene: TRBJ1-4
CDR3aa: CASRGVTNEKLFF
CDR3nt: TGTGCCAGCCGCGGAGTAACTAATGAAAAACTGTTTTTT

v_gene: TRBV19
abundance: NA
d_gene: TRBD1
j_gene: TRBJ2-3
CDR3aa: CASSITTGMTWDTQYF
CDR3nt: TGTGCCAGTAGTATCACGACAGGGATGACATGGGATACGCAGTATTTT

v_gene: TRBV9
abundance: NA
d_gene: TRBD1
j_gene: TRBJ1-4
CDR3aa: CASSAGDRTEKLFF
CDR3nt: TGTGCCAGCAGCGCTGGGGACAGGACTGAAAAACTGTTTTTT

v_gene: TRBV7-9
abundance: NA
d_gene: TRBD2
j_gene: TRBJ2-1
CDR3aa: CASSLAGTSEQFF
CDR3nt: TGTGCCAGCAGCTTAGCGGGGACTAGCGAGCAGTTCTTC

v_gene: TRBV5-1
abundance: few
d_gene: TRBD1
j_gene: TRBJ2-7
CDR3aa: CASSWSGQGYEQYF
CDR3nt: TGCGCCAGCAGCTGGTCCGGACAGGGCTACGAGCAGTACTTC

v_gene: TRBV19
abundance: NA
d_gene: NA
j_gene: TRBJ2-2
CDR3aa: CASRFGSYDTGELFF
CDR3nt: TGTGCCAGTCGCTTCGGGAGTTACGACACCGGGGAGCTGTTTTTT

v_gene: TRBV5-1
abundance: NA
d_gene: NA
j_gene: TRBJ2-6
CDR3aa: CASRPGLESSGANVLTF
CDR3nt: TGCGCCAGCAGGCCGGGACTGGAGAGCTCTGGGGCCAACGTCCTGACTTTC

v_gene: TRBV19
abundance: NA
d_gene: NA
j_gene: TRBJ1-5
CDR3aa: CASSIGNQPQHF
CDR3nt: TGTGCCAGTAGTATCGGCAATCAGCCCCAGCATTTT

v_gene: TRBV5-1
abundance: NA
d_gene: NA
j_gene: TRBJ2-7
CDR3aa: CASSLPGDYEQYF
CDR3nt: TGCGCCAGCAGCTTACCGGGGGACTACGAGCAGTACTTC

v_gene: TRBV5-4
abundance: few
d_gene: NA
j_gene: TRBJ2-1
CDR3aa: CASSLSITGAYNEQFF
CDR3nt: TGTGCCAGCAGCTTGTCAATCACGGGAGCGTACAATGAGCAGTTCTTC

v_gene: TRBV5-1
abundance: few
d_gene: TRBD2
j_gene: TRBJ2-2
CDR3aa: CASSSIAGATGELFF
CDR3nt: TGCGCCAGCAGCTCTATAGCGGGAGCTACCGGGGAGCTGTTTTTT